The 18 T cell receptor beta chains given below trace back to one sample, sequenced in a study of blood T cell repertoires in COVID-19. Data came from immunoSEQ multiplex PCR; TCRdb stores just in-frame clones and leaves some out. The sample lists approximately 500,000 clones, about 88% occurring once. The source material was peripheral blood. The receptors come from a woman between 45 and 60 years old with COVID-19, enrolled during active disease.

V is TRBV2 and J is TRBJ1-2; D is unresolved. Per the germline V gene, CDR1 is SNHLY and CDR2 is FYNNEI. Trimming cost V 0 bases and J 1 base, with 3 bases left between them. The CDR3 loop spans 13 amino acids. The CDR3 sequence is CASSEAHNYGYTF. As DNA, the CDR3 is TGTGCCAGCAGTGAAGCCCATAACTATGGCTACACCTTC.

The chain has TRBV10-3 and TRBJ1-2, with D perhaps TRBD1 (5 bases). The CDR3 contains 14 residues. Trimming removed 4 bases at V and 4 bases at J, with 13 bases between. CDR1 is ENHRY and CDR2 is SYGVKD in the germline V gene. The CDR3 sequence: CAISVGAQGYGYTF. The DNA of the CDR3 is TGTGCCATCAGTGTTGGGGCCCAGGGCTATGGCTACACCTTC.

The chain links TRBV27 to TRBJ1-2, with D hard to call. CDR1 and CDR2 (germline): MNHEY, SMNVEV (reference sequence). CDR3 length equals 14 residues. Trimming left V 5 bases short and J 6 bases short, with 16 bases between. The CDR3 DNA reads TGTGCCAGCAGTCCCTCGTGGAGCCTCAATGGCTACACCTTC. Translating it yields CASSPSWSLNGYTF.

This chain joins TRBV5-8 and TRBJ1-1; 9 bases fit TRBD1. The CDR3 is 15 amino acids. CDR1 is SGHTS and CDR2 is YDEGEE in the germline V gene. The V gene end was trimmed by 6 bases and the J gene end by 6 bases; junction bases not matched to a gene: 12. The DNA of the CDR3 is TGTGCCAGCACCCCCTGGGGACAGGGAGGCTCTGAAGCTTTCTTT. Translation gives CASTPWGQGGSEAFF.

The CDR3, as DNA: TGTGCCAGCAGCTCAACAGGGGAGGTAGGAGAGACCCAGTACTTC. As protein: CASSSTGEVGETQYF. V usage is TRBV11-2 and J usage is TRBJ2-5; D might be TRBD1 (7 bases). V gave up 4 bases and J gave up 4 bases, with 16 bases separating them. The germline V gene encodes CDR1 SGHAT and CDR2 FQNNGV. CDR3 length: 15 amino acids. The full variable domain, completed using reference TRBV11-2 and TRBJ2-5, is EAGVAQSPRYKIIEKRQSVAFWCNPISGHATLYWYQQILGQGPKLLIQFQNNGVVDDSQLPKDRFSAERLKGVDSTLKIQPAKLEDSAVYLCASSSTGEVGETQYFGPGTRLLVL.

This sequence joins TRBV6-2 or TRBV6-3 and TRBJ2-1, with TRBD2 matching 12 bases. The CDR3 sequence is 20 residues long. J lost 0 bases, V lost 5 bases, and 14 bases had no gene match. Germline V gene data show CDR1 as MNHEY and CDR2 as SVGEGT. CDR3 DNA: TGTGCCAGCAGTCAAGTCCCGGGACTAGCGGGTTACGACTCCTACAATGAGCAGTTCTTC. It translates to CASSQVPGLAGYDSYNEQFF.

The chain carries TRBV7-6 and TRBJ2-3; the match to TRBD2 covers 11 bases. V lost 2 bases to trimming and J lost 4 bases; unmatched junction nucleotides: 5. Germline V gives CDR1 SGHVS, CDR2 FNYEAQ. CDR3 length: 16 residues. The CDR3 DNA reads as TGTGCCAGCAGCTTACCCCTAGCGGGGGGTTCAGATACGCAGTATTTT. Residues: CASSLPLAGGSDTQYF.

This chain connects TRBV9 to TRBJ2-2, with TRBD1 matching over 9 bases. The CDR3 totals 17 residues. In germline, CDR1 is SGDLS, CDR2 YYNGEE. V lost 3 bases, J lost 2 bases, and 8 bases stayed unmatched. CDR3 sequence: CASSAPIQGANTGELFF. For the CDR3, the DNA is TGTGCCAGCAGCGCACCGATACAGGGGGCAAACACCGGGGAGCTGTTTTTT.

V usage is TRBV20-1 and J usage is TRBJ2-1, with 9 nucleotides matching TRBD2. With V trimmed by 3 bases and J by 9 bases, 12 bases remained unmatched. This CDR3 comprises 15 residues. CDR1 is DFQATT, CDR2 SNEGSKA, per germline (reference sequence). The CDR3 sequence: CSASRRVAGELEQFF. CDR3 coding DNA: TGCAGTGCTAGTCGGCGTGTAGCGGGGGAGCTTGAGCAGTTCTTC.

Here the CDR3 reads CASTRGGDPNYGYTF. The CDR3 DNA reads as TGTGCCAGCACCCGGGGAGGGGACCCTAACTATGGCTACACCTTC. The genes are TRBV19 and TRBJ1-2; D is perhaps TRBD1 (5 bases). The CDR3 totals 15 residues. The germline gives CDR1 LNHDA, CDR2 SQIVND (reference sequence). The V gene lost 9 bases and the J gene lost 0 bases, with 17 bases spanning the gap. Variable domain in full (rest from reference TRBV19 and TRBJ1-2): DGGITQSPKYLFRKEGQNVTLSCEQNLNHDAMYWYRQDPGQGLRLIYYSQIVNDFQKGDIAEGYSVSREKKESFPLTVTSAQKNPTAFYLCASTRGGDPNYGYTFGSGTRLTVV.

The chain is built from TRBV27 and TRBJ2-1; D is unclear. Trimming stripped 7 bases from V and 1 base from J, with 11 bases between. Looked up from germline, CDR1 is MNHEY and CDR2 is SMNVEV (reference sequence). The CDR3 totals 14 residues. The CDR3 spells CASKRSVSYNEQFF. As DNA, the CDR3 is TGTGCCAGCAAGCGATCGGTTTCCTACAATGAGCAGTTCTTC.

The J gene is TRBJ1-1, the V gene TRBV7-2; the D gene is possibly TRBD1 (6 bases). The CDR3 is made up of 15 amino acids. Between the trimmed V and J ends, which lost 1 base and 1 base, there was a span of 10 bases. The germline V gene has CDR1 SGHTA and CDR2 FQGNSA. The CDR3 reads CASSLVVTGNTEAFF. CDR3 in DNA: TGTGCCAGCAGCTTAGTGGTGACAGGGAACACTGAAGCTTTCTTT.

This rearrangement joins TRBV27 to TRBJ1-1; a weak D match, TRBD1 (6 bases). The CDR3 loop spans 14 amino acids. V was pared by 2 bases and J by 3 bases, with 10 bases between. Germline CDR1 and CDR2: MNHEY and SMNVEV (reference sequence). CDR3 DNA sequence: TGTGCCAGCAGTTTAAACAGGGCCCACACTGAAGCTTTCTTT. It translates to CASSLNRAHTEAFF.

V and J are TRBV5-5 and TRBJ2-1, with TRBD2 matching over 10 bases. The CDR3 totals 15 residues. Germline V gives CDR1 SGHKS, CDR2 YYEKEE (reference sequence). Losses at the gene ends were 6 bases for V and 4 bases for J; bases not matched to a gene: 7. The CDR3 loop is CASIPPAGGYNEQFF. The CDR3 DNA follows: TGTGCCAGCATCCCTCCAGCGGGGGGGTACAATGAGCAGTTCTTC.

This clone was counted a few times. The chain employs TRBV10-2 and TRBJ1-1; a possible D gene is TRBD1 (6 bases). V lost 3 bases to trimming and J lost 2 bases, with 19 bases between them. The CDR3 runs to 17 residues. CDR1 is WSHSY and CDR2 is SAAADI in the germline V gene. CDR3 sequence: CASSDVPTGSLNTEAFF. CDR3 nucleotides: TGCGCCAGCAGTGACGTCCCGACAGGAAGCCTCAACACTGAAGCTTTCTTT.

The chain joins TRBV7-2 to TRBJ2-7; TRBD2 aligns across 7 bases. The germline V gene has CDR1 SGHTA and CDR2 FQGNSA. CDR3 length equals 15 residues. Unmatched junction bases numbered 9, after V lost 5 bases and J lost 2 bases. The CDR3 protein is CASSPYPSGAYEQYF. As DNA, the CDR3 is TGTGCCAGCAGCCCGTACCCAAGCGGGGCCTACGAGCAGTACTTC.

The V call is TRBV2, the J call TRBJ2-7, with 7 bases that match TRBD2. The CDR3 extends over 15 amino acids. After removal of 9 bases from V and 6 bases from J, the junction contained 17 bases not matched to a gene. Per the germline V gene, CDR1 is SNHLY and CDR2 is FYNNEI. The CDR3 DNA reads TGTGCCAGTGTACCCCCGGGACTACCCCAGGGCGAGCAGTACTTC. Amino acid sequence: CASVPPGLPQGEQYF.

This sequence joins TRBV7-9 and TRBJ1-4, with D uncertain. CDR1 is SEHNR, CDR2 FQNEAQ, per germline (reference sequence). CDR3 length: 15 residues. Trimming stripped 2 bases from V and 4 bases from J, with 11 bases between. CDR3 protein: CASSLLVSGNEKLFF. Written as DNA, the CDR3 is TGTGCCAGCAGCTTACTCGTTTCGGGTAATGAAAAACTGTTTTTT.